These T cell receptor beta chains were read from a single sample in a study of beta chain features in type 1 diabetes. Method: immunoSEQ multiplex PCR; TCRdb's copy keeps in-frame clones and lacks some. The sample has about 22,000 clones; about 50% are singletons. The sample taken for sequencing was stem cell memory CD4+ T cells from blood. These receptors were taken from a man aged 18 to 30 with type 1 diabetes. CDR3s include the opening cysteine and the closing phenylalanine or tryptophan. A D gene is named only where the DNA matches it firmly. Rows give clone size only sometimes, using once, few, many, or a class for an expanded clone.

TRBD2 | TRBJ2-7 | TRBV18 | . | CASSPPGSGAGGYEQYF | TGTGCCAGCTCACCACCGGGGAGTGGCGCGGGAGGCTACGAGCAGTACTTC
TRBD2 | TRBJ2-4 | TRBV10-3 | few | CAISGTSGGAGNIQYF | TGTGCCATCAGCGGGACTAGCGGGGGGGCGGGAAACATTCAGTACTTC
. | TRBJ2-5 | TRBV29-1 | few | CSFYGGGTDKTQYF | TGCAGCTTCTACGGGGGTGGGACGGATAAGACCCAGTACTTC
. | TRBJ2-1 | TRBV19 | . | CASSYPGAGFLYNEQFF | TGTGCCAGTAGTTATCCCGGAGCGGGTTTCCTCTACAATGAGCAGTTCTTC
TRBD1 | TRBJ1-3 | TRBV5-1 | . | CASSLDGGQGNTIYF | TGCGCCAGCAGCTTGGATGGGGGACAGGGAAACACCATATATTTT
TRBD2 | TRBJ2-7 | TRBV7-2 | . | CASSLTSGEPQYF | TGTGCCAGCAGCTTGACTAGCGGGGAACCCCAGTACTTC
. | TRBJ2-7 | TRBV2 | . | CASSTARTESEQYF | TGTGCCAGCAGTACCGCCCGAACAGAGAGCGAGCAGTACTTC
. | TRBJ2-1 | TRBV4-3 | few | CASSQEERRTRPGEQFF | TGCGCCAGCAGCCAAGAGGAGAGAAGAACACGCCCCGGCGAGCAGTTCTTC
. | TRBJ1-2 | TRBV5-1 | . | CASSLSGREGYTF | TGCGCCAGCAGCTTGTCGGGTCGAGAGGGCTACACCTTC
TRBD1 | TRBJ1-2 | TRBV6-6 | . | CASRVGQGGYGYTF | TGTGCCAGCAGGGTTGGACAGGGGGGGTATGGCTACACCTTC
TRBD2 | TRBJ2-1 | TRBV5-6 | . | CASSFGLAGYNEQFF | TGTGCCAGCAGCTTCGGACTAGCGGGATACAATGAGCAGTTCTTC
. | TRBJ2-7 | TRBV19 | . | CASSILGGEQYF | TGTGCCAGTAGTATTCTAGGGGGAGAGCAGTACTTC
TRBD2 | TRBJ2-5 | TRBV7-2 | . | CASSPNPTGGQETQYF | TGTGCCAGCAGCCCTAATCCCACGGGGGGCCAAGAGACCCAGTACTTC
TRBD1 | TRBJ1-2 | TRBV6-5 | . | CASSYGTGLSYYGYTF | TGTGCCAGCAGTTATGGGACAGGGTTGTCGTACTATGGCTACACCTTC
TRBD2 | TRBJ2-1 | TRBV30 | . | CAWSLGLAGLINEQFF | TGTGCCTGGAGTTTGGGACTAGCGGGATTAATCAATGAGCAGTTCTTC
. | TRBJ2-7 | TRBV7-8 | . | CASAPYGTFYEQYF | TGTGCCAGCGCCCCCTACGGGACTTTCTACGAGCAGTACTTC
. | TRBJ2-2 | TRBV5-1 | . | CASSPAGGSGELFF | TGCGCCAGCAGCCCGGCGGGCGGATCGGGGGAGCTGTTTTTT
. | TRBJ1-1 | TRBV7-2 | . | CASSLEAGLTEAFF | TGTGCCAGCAGCTTAGAGGCGGGCTTGACTGAAGCTTTCTTT
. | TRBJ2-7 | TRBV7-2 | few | CASSSRTRSYEQYF | TGTGCCAGCAGCTCTCGAACTAGGTCCTACGAGCAGTACTTC
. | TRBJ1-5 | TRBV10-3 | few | CAISEQGNQPQHF | TGTGCCATCAGTGAGCAGGGGAATCAGCCCCAGCATTTT
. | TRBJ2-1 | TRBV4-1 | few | CASSQEGLSSYNEQFF | TGCGCCAGCAGCCAGGAGGGGCTTAGCTCCTACAATGAGCAGTTCTTC
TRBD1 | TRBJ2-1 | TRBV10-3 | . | CATGQGASVNEQFF | TGTGCCACCGGACAGGGGGCAAGTGTGAATGAGCAGTTCTTC
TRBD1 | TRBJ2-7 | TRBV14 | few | CASSQPRGPIYEQYF | TGTGCCAGCAGCCAACCCAGGGGGCCCATATACGAGCAGTACTTC
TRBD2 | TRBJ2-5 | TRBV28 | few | CASTTQREGRETQYF | TGTGCCAGCACCACCCAACGGGAGGGCCGGGAGACCCAGTACTTC
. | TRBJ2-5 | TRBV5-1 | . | CASSSVGQLQETQYF | TGCGCCAGCAGCTCCGTCGGACAGCTCCAAGAGACCCAGTACTTC
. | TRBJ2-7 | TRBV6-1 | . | CASTATLTTYEQYF | TGTGCCAGCACCGCGACCCTAACTACCTACGAGCAGTACTTC
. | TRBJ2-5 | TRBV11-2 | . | CASSLASQGTQYF | TGTGCCAGCAGCTTAGCCTCACAGGGGACCCAGTACTTC
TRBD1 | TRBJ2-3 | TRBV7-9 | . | CASSHADLGTAISTDTQYF | TGTGCCAGCAGCCACGCGGATCTAGGGACAGCTATAAGCACAGATACGCAGTATTTT
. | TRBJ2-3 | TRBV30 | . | CAWSKGEGDTQYF | TGTGCCTGGAGTAAGGGGGAGGGAGATACGCAGTATTTT
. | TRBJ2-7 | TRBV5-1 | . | CASRTPGAYEQYF | TGCGCCAGCCGAACGCCGGGAGCCTACGAGCAGTACTTC
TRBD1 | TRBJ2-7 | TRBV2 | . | CASPSRDREIEQYF | TGTGCCAGCCCAAGCCGGGACAGGGAGATCGAGCAGTACTTC
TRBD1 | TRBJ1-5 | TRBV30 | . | CAWSSGTGRTQPQHF | TGTGCCTGGAGCTCCGGGACAGGCCGAACTCAGCCCCAGCATTTT
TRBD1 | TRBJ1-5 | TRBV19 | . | CASRAGGQGDQPQHF | TGTGCCAGTCGGGCTGGAGGGCAGGGGGATCAGCCCCAGCATTTT
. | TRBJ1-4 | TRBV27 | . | CASSLRGWAEKLFF | TGTGCCAGCAGTCTCCGCGGGTGGGCTGAAAAACTGTTTTTT
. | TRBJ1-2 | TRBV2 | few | CASSAYRANYGYTF | TGTGCCAGCAGTGCGTACAGGGCTAACTATGGCTACACCTTC
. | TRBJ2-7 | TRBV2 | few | CASSVDFFNYEQYF | TGTGCCAGCAGTGTGGACTTCTTCAACTACGAGCAGTACTTC
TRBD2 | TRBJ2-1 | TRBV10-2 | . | CASTGLARNEQFF | TGCGCCAGTACCGGACTAGCTCGGAATGAGCAGTTCTTC
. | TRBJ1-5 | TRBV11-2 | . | CASSHGRGQPQHF | TGTGCCAGCAGCCATGGGCGGGGTCAGCCCCAGCATTTT
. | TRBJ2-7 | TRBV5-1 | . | CASSFGGASYEQYF | TGCGCCAGCAGCTTTGGGGGGGCTTCCTACGAGCAGTACTTC
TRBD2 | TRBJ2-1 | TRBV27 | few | CASSPRLADRSEQFF | TGTGCCAGCAGTCCCAGACTAGCGGATAGGAGTGAGCAGTTCTTC
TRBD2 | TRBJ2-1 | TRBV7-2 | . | CASSWTSGGRSEQFF | TGTGCCAGCAGCTGGACTAGCGGGGGTCGTAGTGAGCAGTTCTTC
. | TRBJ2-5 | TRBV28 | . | CASSLSGSETQYF | TGTGCCAGCAGTTTATCGGGGTCAGAGACCCAGTACTTC
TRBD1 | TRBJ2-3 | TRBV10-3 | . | CATKRTGTGTDTQYF | TGTGCCACGAAGCGGACAGGGACAGGGACAGATACGCAGTATTTT
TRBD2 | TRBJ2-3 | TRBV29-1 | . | CSVEFNRLAGLPDTQYF | TGCAGCGTTGAATTTAACAGACTAGCGGGGTTACCAGATACGCAGTATTTT
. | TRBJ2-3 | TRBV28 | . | CASISIDTQYF | TGTGCCAGCATTAGCATAGATACGCAGTATTTT
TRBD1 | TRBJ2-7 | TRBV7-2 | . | CASSLAALDREPYF | TGTGCCAGCAGCTTAGCGGCCCTGGACAGGGAACCGTACTTC